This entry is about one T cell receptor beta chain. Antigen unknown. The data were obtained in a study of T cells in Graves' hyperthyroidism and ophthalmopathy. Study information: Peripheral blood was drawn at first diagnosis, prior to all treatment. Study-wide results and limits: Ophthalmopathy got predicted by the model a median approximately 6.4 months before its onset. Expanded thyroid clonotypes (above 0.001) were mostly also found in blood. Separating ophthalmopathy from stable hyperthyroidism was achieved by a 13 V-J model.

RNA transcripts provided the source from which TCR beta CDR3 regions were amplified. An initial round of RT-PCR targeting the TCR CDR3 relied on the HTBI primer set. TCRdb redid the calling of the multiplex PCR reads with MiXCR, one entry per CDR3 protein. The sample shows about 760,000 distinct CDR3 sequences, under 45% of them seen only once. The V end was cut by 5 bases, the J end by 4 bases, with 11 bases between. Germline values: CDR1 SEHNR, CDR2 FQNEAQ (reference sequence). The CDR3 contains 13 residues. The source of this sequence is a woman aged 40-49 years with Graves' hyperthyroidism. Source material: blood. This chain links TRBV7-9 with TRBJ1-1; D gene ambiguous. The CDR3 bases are TGTGCCAGCAGCCAAGTCCGGGTCACTGAAGCTTTCTTT. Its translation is CASSQVRVTEAFF.